This TCR beta chain stems from a study of graft-versus-host responses after intestinal transplantation. Study in general: Multivisceral, liver-intestinal, or isolated intestinal grafts were transplanted into recipients. Once they had received anti-thymocyte globulin induction, all recipients took tacrolimus and steroids for approximately 3 years.

The protocol was immunoSEQ multiplex PCR, while the TCRdb copy is restricted to in-frame clones and leaves out a portion. Among 35,000 to 40,000 clones listed, around 94% were seen once. The CDR3 is 17 amino acids. Per germline, CDR1 SGHNT and CDR2 YYREEE (reference sequence). V was cut by 0 bases and J by 4 bases, with 17 bases left in between. General study points: In patients with graft-donor T cell macrochimerism, allograft graft-versus-host to host-versus-graft clonal ratios were high.

This clone turned up a few times. What it binds is unknown. The chain links TRBV5-4 to TRBJ1-3; no clear D. This TCR derives from a human patient who received an intestinal transplant, so some T cells may come from the graft donor. This specimen was PBMCs, taken 16 days after intestinal transplant. CDR3 nucleotide sequence: TGTGCCAGCAGCTTGGGTCCCTTGGGAGGAATCGGAAACACCATATATTTT. Protein product: CASSLGPLGGIGNTIYF.